This TCR beta chain was captured in a study of blood T cell repertoires in COVID-19. Across the whole study: From T cells, B-cell-depleted T cells, or PBMCs came the material, which was cDNA or gDNA.

The germline V gene encodes CDR1 SQVTM and CDR2 ANQGSEA. The CDR3 contains 11 residues. V lost 0 bases, J lost 11 bases, and 10 bases lay in between. Source study methods: Reference gene primer amplification yielded estimated nucleated cell counts. Measured with immunoSEQ multiplex PCR; TCRdb has only the in-frame clones, and not every one. That table furnishes V, J and clone size, whereas the DNA furnished D and trimming. The sample comprises more than 110,000 clones, approximately 80% of which are singletons, and roughly 9% rests with the top ten. The sample was peripheral blood. The chain has TRBV29-1 and TRBJ1-1; the D gene is possibly TRBD1 (5 bases). This TCR came from an elderly woman in a cohort sampled during active or convalescent COVID-19. The CDR3 protein is CSVEEGGGAFF. The CDR3, as DNA: TGCAGCGTTGAAGAGGGGGGAGGCGCTTTCTTT. The whole variable domain, remainder taken from reference TRBV29-1 and TRBJ1-1, is SAVISQKPSRDICQRGTSLTIQCQVDSQVTMMFWYRQQPGQSLTLIATANQGSEATYESGFVIDKFPISRPNLTFSTLTVSNMSPEDSSIYLCSVEEGGGAFFGQGTRLTVV.